These 26 T cell receptor beta chains came from one sample sequenced in a study of shared clonotypes between healthy human individuals. The data were produced by immunoSEQ multiplex PCR, yet TCRdb's version contains in-frame clones alone and is incomplete. The table includes about 1 million clones, about 76% detected once. Sequencing was performed on memory CD4+ T cells sorted from blood. The subset: CD45RA-negative fraction. These receptors all stem from a young man in good health.

This clone was recorded once. The J gene is TRBJ2-7, the V gene TRBV18, with 9 bases identical to TRBD1. Trimming at V came to 3 bases and at J to 5 bases, leaving 5 bases not matched to a gene. This CDR3 spans 14 amino acids. Germline V gene lookup returns CDR1 KGHSH and CDR2 LQKENI. The CDR3 reads CASSPGTGTHEQYF. In DNA form, the CDR3 reads TGTGCCAGCTCACCCGGGACAGGGACCCACGAGCAGTACTTC.

The rearrangement uses TRBV7-2 and TRBJ2-5; TRBD2 might be the D (6 bases). This CDR3 is 15 amino acids long. Germline CDR1 SGHTA, CDR2 FQGNSA. Trimming left V 0 bases short and J 1 base short, with 9 bases between. Here the CDR3 reads CASSLAGGSQETQYF. CDR3 nucleotide sequence: TGTGCCAGCAGCTTAGCGGGAGGAAGCCAAGAGACCCAGTACTTC.

The chain has TRBV7-6 and TRBJ2-5, with TRBD1 matching over 8 bases. The CDR3 runs 15 residues. The V gene end was trimmed by 5 bases and the J gene end by 5 bases; junction bases not matched to a gene: 10. Germline values: CDR1 SGHVS, CDR2 FNYEAQ. The CDR3 sequence is CASSPSAGGRETQYF. The CDR3, as DNA: TGTGCCAGCAGCCCATCTGCAGGGGGCAGGGAGACCCAGTACTTC.

The V call is TRBV5-1, the J call TRBJ2-5; D remains unclear. V shed 0 bases and J shed 5 bases, with 11 bases lying between them. Germline CDR1 reads SGHRS; CDR2 reads YFSETQ. CDR3 length equals 14 residues. CDR3 DNA sequence: TGCGCCAGCAGCTTGGGGCAAACGTTCGAGACCCAGTACTTC. Protein: CASSLGQTFETQYF.

This clone was seen once. The rearrangement uses TRBV9 and TRBJ2-3; a weak D match, TRBD1 (5 bases). Germline lookup yields CDR1 SGDLS and CDR2 YYNGEE. The CDR3 totals 16 residues. The V gene lost 0 bases and the J gene lost 2 bases, with 13 bases spanning the gap. The CDR3 DNA reads as TGTGCCAGCAGCGTAGTCCCCCAGGGCATCACAGATACGCAGTATTTT. Its protein is CASSVVPQGITDTQYF.

Concerning this clone itself: A read error may produce the germline difference seen at one junction end. The chain uses TRBV7-7 and TRBJ2-1, with 11 bases that match TRBD2. The CDR3 has 15 amino acids. Germline V gene sequence: CDR1 SSHAT, CDR2 FNYEAQ (reference sequence). CDR3 in DNA: TGTGCTAGCAGCTCCGGGACTAGCGGCTACAATGAGCAGTTCTTC. Translated: CASSSGTSGYNEQFF.

The chain combines TRBV30 with TRBJ2-3, with 7 positions matching TRBD2. V was clipped by 3 bases and J by 0 bases; unmatched bases: 6. The CDR3 is 15 amino acids. Germline values: CDR1 GTSNPN, CDR2 SVGIG (reference sequence). The CDR3 DNA follows: TGTGCCTGGAGGGATAGCGGGTCTAGCACAGATACGCAGTATTTT. As protein: CAWRDSGSSTDTQYF.

This clone was seen a single time. Here the CDR3 DNA reads TGTGCCAGCAGCTACACCCTCCGGCAGGGGCGGACCGGGGAGCTGTTTTTT. Translation: CASSYTLRQGRTGELFF. The genes are TRBV7-2 and TRBJ2-2, with D possibly being TRBD1 (6 bases). V was clipped by 4 bases and J by 5 bases, with 20 bases between them. From germline, CDR1 is SGHTA and CDR2 FQGNSA. This CDR3 comprises 17 residues.

This sequence joins TRBV4-3 and TRBJ2-3; 9 bases map to TRBD2. The CDR3 sequence is 15 residues long. Unmatched junction bases numbered 3, after V lost 1 base and J lost 4 bases. Germline V gene lookup returns CDR1 LGHNA and CDR2 YSLEER. CDR3 amino acids: CASSQGTSEADTQYF. In DNA form, the CDR3 reads TGCGCCAGCAGCCAAGGGACTAGCGAAGCAGATACGCAGTATTTT.

This clone turned up a few times. This sequence joins TRBV10-3 and TRBJ2-6; TRBD2 aligns across 7 bases. The CDR3 consists of 16 residues. Germline assignment: CDR1 ENHRY and CDR2 SYGVKD. J was trimmed by 2 bases and V by 10 bases; bases with no gene match: 11. The CDR3 protein is CATLAVGNPGANVLTF. CDR3 bases: TGTGCCACCCTAGCGGTGGGAAACCCTGGGGCCAACGTCCTGACTTTC.

The V gene is TRBV5-1, the J gene TRBJ2-5; 9 positions agree with TRBD2. After removal of 0 bases from V and 5 bases from J, the junction contained 5 bases not matched to a gene. Germline-derived CDR1 and CDR2 are SGHRS and YFSETQ. CDR3 length: 15 residues. CDR3 in DNA: TGCGCCAGCAGCTTGGCTAGCGGGGTAACGGAGACCCAGTACTTC. This sequence encodes CASSLASGVTETQYF.

This clone appeared many times. V and J are TRBV29-1 and TRBJ2-3, with a tentative D call TRBD2 (6 bases). This CDR3 is built from 14 residues. V lost 6 bases to trimming and J lost 4 bases, with 17 bases between them. CDR1 is SQVTM, CDR2 ANQGSEA, per germline. CDR3: CSVVRSLAADTQYF. The CDR3 bases are TGCAGCGTGGTCAGGTCTTTAGCGGCAGATACGCAGTATTTT.

This clone has just a few counts. As DNA, the CDR3 is TGTGCCAGTAGTATGGGGACGTCCTCACCCCTCCACTTT. Protein sequence: CASSMGTSSPLHF. This chain links TRBV19 with TRBJ1-6, with D perhaps matching TRBD1 (5 bases). Between the trimmed V and J ends, which lost 3 bases and 10 bases, there was a span of 10 bases. The CDR3 has 13 amino acids. Germline CDR1 and CDR2: LNHDA and SQIVND (reference sequence).

Remarks on this clone: The same CDR3 is also encoded by other DNA sequences in this sample. This rearrangement joins TRBV7-9 to TRBJ1-4; weak D call: TRBD1 (5 bases). Germline V lookup: CDR1 SEHNR, CDR2 FQNEAQ (reference sequence). V lost 1 base and J 0 bases, leaving 9 bases between the germline ends. CDR3 size: 16 residues. The CDR3 DNA is TGTGCCAGCAGCTTAGTTGGGGGTGCAACTAATGAAAAACTGTTTTTT. Amino acid sequence: CASSLVGGATNEKLFF.

This chain connects TRBV5-1 to TRBJ1-3; D unresolved. The CDR3 is 14 residues long. Trimming cost V 4 bases and J 4 bases, with 12 bases left between them. Germline CDR1 reads SGHRS; CDR2 reads YFSETQ. CDR3 DNA sequence: TGCGCCAGCAGCCTCACGAACAGAGGAAACACCATATATTTT. Translated, it gives CASSLTNRGNTIYF.

This clone was observed a single time. The chain carries TRBV13 and TRBJ2-3, with 7 bases that match TRBD2. With V trimmed by 2 bases and J by 2 bases, 13 bases remained unmatched. In germline, CDR1 is PRHDT, CDR2 FYEKMQ (reference sequence). The CDR3 runs 18 residues. The CDR3 bases are TGTGCCAGCAGCTTAAGGTCAACGACTAGCAGATTCACAGATACGCAGTATTTT. This encodes CASSLRSTTSRFTDTQYF.

V and J are TRBV14 and TRBJ1-4; TRBD1 might be the D (5 bases). This CDR3 has 18 amino acids. The ends were cut back, 4 bases at V and 6 bases at J, with 24 bases in the middle. Germline CDR1 reads SGHDN; CDR2 reads FVKESK. CDR3 in amino acids: CASSRKRTGDSKHEKLFF. In DNA form, the CDR3 reads TGTGCCAGCAGCCGGAAAAGGACCGGCGACAGCAAACATGAAAAACTGTTTTTT.

The chain combines TRBV9 with TRBJ2-1; possible D gene TRBD2, 6 bases. CDR3 length equals 14 residues. With 3 bases removed from V and 10 bases from J, the gap between germline ends came to 17 bases. Germline V gene lookup returns CDR1 SGDLS and CDR2 YYNGEE. CDR3 region: CASSAQAGPREQFF. In DNA, the CDR3 is TGTGCCAGCAGCGCCCAAGCGGGTCCCCGAGAGCAGTTCTTC.

The chain joins TRBV2 to TRBJ1-5, with D possibly matching TRBD1 (5 bases). The CDR3 is 13 amino acids. The ends were cut back, 7 bases at V and 5 bases at J, with 12 bases in the middle. CDR1 is SNHLY and CDR2 is FYNNEI in the germline V gene. This chain's CDR3 is CASISSRDQPQHF. The CDR3 nucleotides are TGTGCCAGCATAAGCAGCAGGGATCAGCCCCAGCATTTT.

This clone appeared once. The V and J genes are TRBV6-6 and TRBJ2-7; tentative D call: TRBD1 (5 bases). V was clipped by 5 bases and J by 2 bases, with 10 bases between them. This CDR3 is 13 amino acids long. Germline lookup yields CDR1 MNHNY and CDR2 SVGAGI (reference sequence). The CDR3 nucleotides are TGTGCCAGCAGTATCAGGGATCCCTACGAGCAGTACTTC. It translates to CASSIRDPYEQYF.

V and J are TRBV18 and TRBJ1-1, with D tentatively TRBD1 (6 bases). V lost 3 bases and J lost 8, with 16 bases in between. Looked up from germline, CDR1 is KGHSH and CDR2 is LQKENI. The CDR3 is 14 amino acids. CDR3 nucleotide sequence: TGTGCCAGCTCACCCGCAACGGGGGGCGGGGAAGCTTTCTTT. Translation: CASSPATGGGEAFF.

Only a few counts were recorded for this clone. The CDR3 protein is CASQEGGNTEAFF. The CDR3 DNA follows: TGTGCCAGCCAAGAGGGGGGGAACACTGAAGCTTTCTTT. The chain joins TRBV18 to TRBJ1-1; a possible D gene is TRBD1 (6 bases). Trimming stripped 8 bases from V and 1 base from J, with 11 bases between. CDR1 KGHSH and CDR2 LQKENI come from the germline V gene. CDR3 length: 13 residues.

Remarks on this clone: The same CDR3 can be traced to other DNA sequences in this sample. The chain carries TRBV18 and TRBJ2-5, with no clear D. V was clipped by 6 bases and J by 2 bases, with 4 bases between them. The CDR3 is 11 amino acids. CDR1 is KGHSH, CDR2 LQKENI, per germline. The CDR3 coding sequence is TGTGCCAGCTCGGATCAAGAGACCCAGTACTTC. It translates to CASSDQETQYF.

The chain joins TRBV4-1 to TRBJ2-4; D perhaps matches TRBD1 (5 bases). Germline assignment: CDR1 MGHRA and CDR2 YSYEKL. V lost 0 bases and J lost 4, with 13 bases in between. The CDR3 totals 16 residues. In nucleotides, the CDR3 is TGCGCCAGCAGCCAAGATCCAGGGTCAGAAAAAAACATTCAGTACTTC. This encodes CASSQDPGSEKNIQYF.

V usage is TRBV4-2 and J usage is TRBJ1-2; no clear D gene. The CDR3 is 15 residues long. With 0 bases removed from V and 2 bases from J, the gap between germline ends came to 10 bases. Germline CDR1 reads LGHNA; CDR2 reads YNFKEQ. CDR3 DNA sequence: TGTGCCAGCAGCCAAGAATGGATGGGGAACTATGGCTACACCTTC. Its translation is CASSQEWMGNYGYTF.

The rearrangement uses TRBV5-1 and TRBJ1-2; D perhaps matches TRBD1 (5 bases). The length of the CDR3 is 14 residues. The germline V and J ends were trimmed by 1 base and 3 bases, with 10 bases remaining between them. The germline gives CDR1 SGHRS, CDR2 YFSETQ. CDR3 DNA sequence: TGCGCCAGCAGCTTGTCGGGGCAGGACTATGGCTACACCTTC. Protein: CASSLSGQDYGYTF. Using reference TRBV5-1 and TRBJ1-2 for the parts outside the CDR3, the full variable domain is KAGVTQTPRYLIKTRGQQVTLSCSPISGHRSVSWYQQTPGQGLQFLFEYFSETQRNKGNFPGRFSGRQFSNSRSEMNVSTLELGDSALYLCASSLSGQDYGYTFGSGTRLTVV.